The sequence of this TCR beta chain was determined in a study of blood T cells in healthy people across ages. Looking at the study overall: With template switching, about one barcoded beta molecule was captured per two T cells. Study-wide points: Long-lived donors carried more naive CD4+ cells and greater diversity than aged donors. Across the age range, TCR beta diversity per million T cells fell in a roughly linear way.

In the case of this clonotype: As yet, its antigen is unknown.

All donors came from Russia, were Caucasian and healthy, and spanned ages roughly 6 to 100. A second about 6 to 12 cycle PCR used barcoded and J-beta primers. TCRdb reanalysed the 5' RACE reads using MiXCR and keeps one entry per CDR3 protein. Of roughly 1,000,000 distinct CDR3 sequences listed, 25% are singletons. This sample also belongs to another study, concerning T cells of mothers and their children.

The receptor comes from a girl aged 2 to 10 in good health. The sample taken for sequencing was blood.

The CDR3 DNA follows: TGCAGCGCCGAGGGGGCGAACCAAGAGACCCAGTACTTC. This translates into CSAEGANQETQYF. The J gene is TRBJ2-5, the V gene TRBV29-1, with 7 bases that match TRBD1. The J segment lost 0 bases and the V segment lost 7 bases, leaving 5 bases of the junction unmatched. The CDR3 loop spans 13 amino acids. The germline CDR1 and CDR2 sequences are SQVTM and ANQGSEA.